The subject of this entry is one TCR beta chain. This sample was taken from a study of blood T cells in healthy people across ages. Donors were healthy Caucasian individuals from Russia aged roughly 6 to 95. Per the germline V gene, CDR1 is SGHTA and CDR2 is FQGNSA. With V trimmed by 5 bases and J by 7 bases, 5 bases remained unmatched. The CDR3 is 14 residues long. The use of a sample-barcoded 5' primer and a J-beta primer mix characterized a second PCR of about 7 to 12 cycles. MiXCR, run by TCRdb on the 5' RACE reads, gives a single entry per CDR3 protein. The repertoire has 750,000 to 1,000,000 distinct CDR3 sequences, 25% to 35% of them found once; the top ten carry roughly 10%. This sample also appeared in a second study, on T cells of mothers and their children.

The chain combines TRBV7-2 with TRBJ2-7; 13 bases fit TRBD2. The sample consisted of blood. This TCR came from a woman between 40 and 50 years old in good health. The CDR3 sequence is CASSRGLAGVEQYF. CDR3 in DNA: TGTGCCAGCAGCCGAGGACTAGCGGGGGTTGAGCAGTACTTC.